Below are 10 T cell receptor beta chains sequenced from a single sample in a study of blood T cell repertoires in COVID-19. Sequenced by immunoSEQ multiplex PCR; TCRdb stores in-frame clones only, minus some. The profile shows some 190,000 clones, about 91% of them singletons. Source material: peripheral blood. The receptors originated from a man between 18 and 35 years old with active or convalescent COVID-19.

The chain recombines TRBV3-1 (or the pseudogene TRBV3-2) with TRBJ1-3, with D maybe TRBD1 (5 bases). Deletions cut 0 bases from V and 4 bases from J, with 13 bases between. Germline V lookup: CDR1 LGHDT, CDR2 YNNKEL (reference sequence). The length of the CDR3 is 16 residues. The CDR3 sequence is CASSQDSPRVGNTIYF. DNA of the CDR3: TGTGCCAGCAGCCAAGATTCACCCAGGGTCGGAAACACCATATATTTT.

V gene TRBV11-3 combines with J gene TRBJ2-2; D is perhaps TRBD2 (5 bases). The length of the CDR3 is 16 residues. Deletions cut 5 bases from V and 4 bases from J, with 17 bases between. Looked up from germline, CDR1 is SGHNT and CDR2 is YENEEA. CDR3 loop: CASSVGLGWGTGELFF. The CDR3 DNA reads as TGTGCCAGCAGCGTCGGACTGGGCTGGGGCACCGGGGAGCTGTTTTTT.

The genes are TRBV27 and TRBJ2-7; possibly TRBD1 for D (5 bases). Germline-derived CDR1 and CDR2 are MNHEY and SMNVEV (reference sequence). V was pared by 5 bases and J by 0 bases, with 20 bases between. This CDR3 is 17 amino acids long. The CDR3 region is CASSPFHLDTRSYEQYF. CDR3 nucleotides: TGTGCCAGCAGTCCTTTTCACCTGGACACCCGCTCCTACGAGCAGTACTTC.

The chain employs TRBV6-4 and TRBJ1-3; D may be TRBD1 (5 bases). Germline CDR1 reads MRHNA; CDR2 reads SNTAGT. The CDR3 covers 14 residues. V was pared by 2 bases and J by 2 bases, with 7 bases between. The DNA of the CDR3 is TGTGCCAGCAGTGACGGGGGGGCTGGAAACACCATATATTTT. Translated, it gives CASSDGGAGNTIYF.

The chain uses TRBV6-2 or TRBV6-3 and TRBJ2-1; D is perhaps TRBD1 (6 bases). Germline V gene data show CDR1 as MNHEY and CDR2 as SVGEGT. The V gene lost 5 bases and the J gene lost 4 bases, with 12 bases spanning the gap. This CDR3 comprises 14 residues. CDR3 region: CASSRDNTYNEQFF. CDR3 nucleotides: TGTGCCAGCAGTAGGGACAACACGTACAATGAGCAGTTCTTC.

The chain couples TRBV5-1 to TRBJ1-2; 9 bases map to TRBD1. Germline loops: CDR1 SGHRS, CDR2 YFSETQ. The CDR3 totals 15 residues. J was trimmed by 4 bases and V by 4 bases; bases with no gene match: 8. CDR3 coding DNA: TGCGCCAGCAGCGTGACAGGGGGTCGGTTCTATGGCTACACCTTC. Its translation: CASSVTGGRFYGYTF.

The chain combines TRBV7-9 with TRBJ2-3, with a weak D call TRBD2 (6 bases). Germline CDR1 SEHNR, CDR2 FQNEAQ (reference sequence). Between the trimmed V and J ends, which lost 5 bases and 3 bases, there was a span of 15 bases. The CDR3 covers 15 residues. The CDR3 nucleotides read TGTGCCAGCAGCCCCCCGGGGGTTTATACAGATACGCAGTATTTT. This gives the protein CASSPPGVYTDTQYF.

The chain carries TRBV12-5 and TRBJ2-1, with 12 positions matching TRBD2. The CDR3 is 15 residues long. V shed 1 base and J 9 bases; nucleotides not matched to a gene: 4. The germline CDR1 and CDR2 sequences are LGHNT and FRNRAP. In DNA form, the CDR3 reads TGTGCTAGTGGTTTGGGACTAGCGGGAGCAGTTGAGCAGTTCTTC. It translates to CASGLGLAGAVEQFF.

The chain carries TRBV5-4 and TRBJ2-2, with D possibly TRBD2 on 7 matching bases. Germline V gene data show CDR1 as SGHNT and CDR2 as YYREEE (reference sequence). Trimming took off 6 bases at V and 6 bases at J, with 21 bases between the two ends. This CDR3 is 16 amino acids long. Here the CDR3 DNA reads TGTGCCAGCACCCGATCTAGCGGACAGAGGCCCGGGGAGCTGTTTTTT. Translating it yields CASTRSSGQRPGELFF.

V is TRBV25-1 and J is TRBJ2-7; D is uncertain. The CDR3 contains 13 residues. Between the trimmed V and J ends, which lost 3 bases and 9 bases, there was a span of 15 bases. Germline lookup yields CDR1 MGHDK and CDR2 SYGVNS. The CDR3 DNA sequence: TGTGCCAGCAGTGAGGGCCCACTCCGGTCGCAGTACTTC. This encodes CASSEGPLRSQYF.